These 12 T cell receptor beta chains share one sample of origin, sequenced in a study of T-cell reconstitution after alpha-beta-depleted transplantation in children. Unique molecular identifiers were incorporated when the TCRbeta library was constructed. Each CDR3 protein is one row after TCRdb ran MiXCR on the PCR reads. The sample records 450,000 to 600,000 distinct CDR3 sequences, approximately 30% being singletons. The input for sequencing was PBMCs from the stem cell graft donor, taken from the stem cell graft. These receptors were obtained from a human donor who donated a stem cell graft to a child with aplastic anemia.

Written as DNA, the CDR3 is TGTGCCAGCAGTTCCCCGGGCGGGAGGGCCGCCGGGGAGCTGTTTTTT. Translated: CASSSPGGRAAGELFF. The chain uses TRBV27 and TRBJ2-2; 9 bases align to TRBD2. V gave up 4 bases and J gave up 6 bases; unmatched junction bases: 9. The CDR3 consists of 16 residues. CDR1 is MNHEY, CDR2 SMNVEV, per germline (reference sequence).

The gene calls are TRBV28 and TRBJ2-4; 7 nucleotides agree with TRBD1. The CDR3 covers 15 residues. V was clipped by 6 bases and J by 1 base; unmatched bases: 6. CDR1 is MDHEN, CDR2 SYDVKM, per germline. CDR3 sequence reads: CASSQGGLAKNIQYF. CDR3 bases: TGTGCCAGCAGCCAAGGGGGCTTGGCCAAAAACATTCAGTACTTC.

A few counts support this clonotype. This rearrangement joins TRBV5-6 to TRBJ1-5, with D possibly TRBD1 on 6 matching bases. The V gene's germline CDR1 is SGHDT and CDR2 YYEEEE. This CDR3 contains 16 residues. V lost 4 bases and J lost 1, with 15 bases in between. CDR3: CASSEGGRGSNQPQHF. The CDR3 nucleotides are TGTGCCAGCAGCGAGGGGGGACGAGGAAGCAATCAGCCCCAGCATTTT.

This clonotype was seen a few times. The chain carries TRBV10-3 and TRBJ2-1; D is possibly TRBD2 (5 bases). In germline, CDR1 is ENHRY, CDR2 SYGVKD. The length of the CDR3 is 15 residues. V was shortened by 8 bases and J by 5 bases, with 19 bases between the two germline ends. This CDR3 is CAIGGARSLDNEQFF. CDR3 DNA sequence: TGTGCCATCGGAGGAGCGAGATCCTTGGACAATGAGCAGTTCTTC.

The CDR3 here is CASSLDRGRLTEAFF. The CDR3 DNA sequence: TGTGCCAGCAGTCTGGACAGGGGGCGATTAACTGAAGCTTTCTTT. The V and J genes are TRBV12-3 or TRBV12-4 and TRBJ1-1, with 11 bases aligning to TRBD1. J lost 5 bases, V lost 5 bases, and 7 bases had no gene match. The CDR3 contains 15 residues.

This clonotype turned up a few times. The J gene is TRBJ2-3, the V gene TRBV6-4; D unresolved. V was shortened by 8 bases and J by 2 bases, with 11 bases between the two germline ends. Germline loops: CDR1 MRHNA, CDR2 SNTAGT. The CDR3 is 13 amino acids. The chain's CDR3 is CASHPKYTDTQYF. The CDR3 DNA reads TGTGCCAGCCACCCGAAGTACACAGATACGCAGTATTTT.

This clonotype was seen a handful of times. The rearrangement uses TRBV11-2 and TRBJ2-3; D gene uncertain. The length of the CDR3 is 16 residues. Germline V gene sequence: CDR1 SGHAT, CDR2 FQNNGV. The germline V and J ends were trimmed by 4 bases and 0 bases, with 14 bases remaining between them. In nucleotides, the CDR3 is TGTGCCAGCAGCTCCAAGAGGATTGGAAGCACAGATACGCAGTATTTT. It is translated as CASSSKRIGSTDTQYF. The variable domain in full, with the rest retrieved from reference TRBV11-2 and TRBJ2-3, is EAGVAQSPRYKIIEKRQSVAFWCNPISGHATLYWYQQILGQGPKLLIQFQNNGVVDDSQLPKDRFSAERLKGVDSTLKIQPAKLEDSAVYLCASSSKRIGSTDTQYFGPGTRLTVL.

This clonotype was recorded only once. The chain links TRBV2 to TRBJ1-2; D may be TRBD1 (5 bases). CDR3 size: 15 residues. Germline V gene sequence: CDR1 SNHLY, CDR2 FYNNEI. V was shortened by 1 base and J by 0 bases, with 9 bases between the two germline ends. The chain's CDR3 is CASSEGGAANYGYTF. CDR3 sequence (DNA): TGTGCCAGCAGTGAAGGTGGGGCGGCTAACTATGGCTACACCTTC.

V usage is TRBV20-1 and J usage is TRBJ1-2; possible D gene TRBD1, 5 bases. In germline, CDR1 is DFQATT, CDR2 SNEGSKA (reference sequence). This CDR3 comprises 13 residues. V gave up 4 bases and J gave up 4 bases, with 13 bases separating them. For the CDR3, the DNA is TGCAGTGCTACGACAGCTACAACCTATGGCTACACCTTC. Its translation is CSATTATTYGYTF.

The chain is built from TRBV6-5 and TRBJ1-1, with TRBD1 matching over 8 bases. The J segment lost 7 bases and the V segment lost 8 bases, leaving 12 bases of the junction unmatched. Per germline, CDR1 MNHEY and CDR2 SVGAGI. The CDR3 spans 14 residues. CDR3 in amino acids: CASHTGGRTSEAFF. The CDR3 DNA reads TGTGCCAGCCACACAGGGGGACGGACTAGTGAAGCTTTCTTT.

This clonotype was recorded a few times. The CDR3 is CASSLRTHGGEQFF. The CDR3 bases are TGTGCCAGCAGTTTAAGGACTCATGGTGGCGAGCAGTTCTTC. The rearrangement joins TRBV27 to TRBJ2-1; a weak D match, TRBD2 (5 bases). V gave up 2 bases and J gave up 10 bases, with 15 bases separating them. Germline CDR1 and CDR2: MNHEY and SMNVEV (reference sequence). The CDR3 has 14 amino acids.

The V and J genes are TRBV20-1 and TRBJ2-7; 7 bases align to TRBD2. The CDR3 contains 13 residues. V lost 1 base, J lost 4 bases, and 4 bases stayed unmatched. CDR1 and CDR2 (germline): DFQATT, SNEGSKA (reference sequence). This CDR3 reads CSARGEGGYEQYV. CDR3 bases: TGCAGTGCTAGAGGGGAGGGCGGGTACGAGCAGTACGTC.